Below, 7 T cell receptor beta chains from the same sample are listed, as sequenced in a study of precursors of human CD4 cytotoxic T cells. Sorted CD4+ central memory, effector memory, IL-7R-high TEMRA and IL-7R-negative TEMRA cells underwent bulk UMI sequencing. TCRdb recomputed calls from the reads with MiXCR, one row per CDR3 protein. The data hold just over 600 distinct CDR3 sequences, with roughly a fifth observed a single time. Specimen: memory CD4+ T cells from blood (PBMCs). These receptors came from a human donor in good health.

The chain couples TRBV29-1 to TRBJ2-1; D is ambiguous. V dropped 1 base and J dropped 12 bases, with 10 bases sitting between them. The CDR3 extends over 11 amino acids. Germline V lookup: CDR1 SQVTM, CDR2 ANQGSEA. The CDR3 nucleotides are TGCAGCGTTGAAGTAAACCTTGTGCAGTTCTTC. It specifies CSVEVNLVQFF.

This clonotype has a handful of counts. The chain carries TRBV7-2 and TRBJ2-7, with 8 bases identical to TRBD1. The V gene end was trimmed by 3 bases and the J gene end by 4 bases; junction bases not matched to a gene: 20. The CDR3 sequence is 19 residues long. CDR1 is SGHTA, CDR2 FQGNSA, per germline. CDR3 loop: CASSFSYTRQGNFRYEQYF. CDR3 DNA: TGTGCCAGCAGCTTCTCTTACACGAGACAGGGGAATTTTAGGTACGAGCAGTACTTC.

Concerning this clonotype: A much more abundant neighbour one base away suggests this may be a read error. This rearrangement joins TRBV11-2 to TRBJ2-7; D not certain. Germline-derived CDR1 and CDR2 are SGHAT and FQNNGV. The CDR3 has 14 residues. CDR3 coding DNA: TGTGCCAGCAGCTTTTCGACTGGAACCTACCAGCAGTACTTC. As protein: CASSFSTGTYQQYF.

Within the sample, this clonotype is large (0.1 to 1%). V and J are TRBV19 and TRBJ1-5; 7 nucleotides line up with TRBD1. V trimming: 5 bases; J trimming: 0 bases; junction bases outside the gene matches: 7. This CDR3 is 16 amino acids long. Per the germline V gene, CDR1 is LNHDA and CDR2 is SQIVND (reference sequence). The CDR3 nucleotides are TGTGCCAGTAGTTCCGACAGGGACTATAGCAATCAGCCCCAGCATTTT. Translation gives CASSSDRDYSNQPQHF.

This clonotype was observed a few times. The chain has TRBV11-3 and TRBJ2-2; tentative D call: TRBD2 (6 bases). Trimming left V 8 bases short and J 5 bases short, with 18 bases between. The CDR3 spans 15 residues. The germline CDR1 and CDR2 sequences are SGHNT and YENEEA. The CDR3 DNA sequence: TGTGCCAGCCGCGCGGGAACTGCCTGGACCGGGGAGCTGTTTTTT. Its translation: CASRAGTAWTGELFF.

As concerns this clonotype: Given a much more abundant clone one base away, this may be a read error. This chain connects TRBV3-1 to TRBJ2-1; TRBD2 matches 15 bases. CDR3 length equals 14 residues. CDR1 and CDR2 from the germline V gene are LGHDT and YNNKEL (reference sequence). V was clipped by 5 bases and J by 7 bases; unmatched bases: 0. CDR3 coding DNA: TGTGCCAGCAGCGGGACTAGCGGGAGGAATGAGCAGTTCTTC. Its protein product is CASSGTSGRNEQFF.

This clonotype was seen more than once but under ten times. CDR3 coding DNA: TGCAGTGCTACCAACCCCAGGACAGCTATGAATTCACCCCTCCACTTT. Amino acids: CSATNPRTAMNSPLHF. The chain carries TRBV20-1 and TRBJ1-6, with D maybe TRBD1 (6 bases). The germline V gene has CDR1 DFQATT and CDR2 SNEGSKA (reference sequence). V was cut by 4 bases and J by 7 bases, with 20 bases left in between. The CDR3 consists of 16 residues.